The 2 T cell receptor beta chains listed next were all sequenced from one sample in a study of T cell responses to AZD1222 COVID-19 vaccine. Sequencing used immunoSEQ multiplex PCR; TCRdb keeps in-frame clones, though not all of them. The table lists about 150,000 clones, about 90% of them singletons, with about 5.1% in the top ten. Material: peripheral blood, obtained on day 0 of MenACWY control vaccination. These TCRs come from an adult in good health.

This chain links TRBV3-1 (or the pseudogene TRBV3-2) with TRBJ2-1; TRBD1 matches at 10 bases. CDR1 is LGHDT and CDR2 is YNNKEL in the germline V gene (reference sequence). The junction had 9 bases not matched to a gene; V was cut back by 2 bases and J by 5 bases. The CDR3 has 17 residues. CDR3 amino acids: CASSQPQTGGFNNEQFF. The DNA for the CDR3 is TGTGCCAGCAGCCAACCCCAGACAGGGGGCTTCAACAATGAGCAGTTCTTC.

CDR3 sequence: CASSLRSIQGGELFF. CDR3 sequence (DNA): TGTGCCAGCAGCCTCAGAAGCATACAGGGAGGGGAGCTGTTTTTT. This chain uses TRBV5-5 with TRBJ2-2; tentative D call: TRBD1 (6 bases). CDR3 length: 15 residues. V lost 4 bases and J 8 bases, leaving 18 bases between the germline ends. Germline V lookup: CDR1 SGHKS, CDR2 YYEKEE (reference sequence).